This T cell receptor beta chain was profiled in a study of identical twins. This clonotype showed up just a few times. The antigen remains unidentified. TCRdb itself ran the 5' RACE reads through MiXCR, one entry per CDR3 protein. The repertoire holds 450,000 to 600,000 distinct CDR3 sequences, with under 25% as singletons. V gave up 5 bases and J gave up 7 bases, with 10 bases separating them. CDR1 and CDR2 (germline): SGHAT, FQNNGV. CDR3 length: 12 amino acids. Study results and limitations: Cord blood beta clonotypes present at high abundance carried fewer insertions; no such pattern appeared in memory repertoires. Within monozygotic twins, out-of-frame TCR alpha sharing was underestimated by the models.

These data were likewise used in another study, on yellow fever vaccine responses in identical twins.

The chain recombines TRBV11-2 with TRBJ2-3, with D perhaps TRBD1 (5 bases). The sequenced sample consisted of CD4+ T cells sorted from blood. This clonotype originated in a woman aged 18 to 35 in good health. The CDR3 reads CASSVVGHTQYF. CDR3 sequence (DNA): TGTGCCAGCAGCGTTGTGGGGCATACGCAGTATTTT.